This TCR beta chain originates from a study of control samples from healthy donors and cancer patients. The CDR3 totals 15 residues. Germline assignment: CDR1 LGHNT and CDR2 FRNRAP. Trimming cost V 5 bases and J 5 bases; bases outside gene matches: 8. This table comes from immunoSEQ multiplex PCR, and its TCRdb copy is limited to in-frame clones, with some not included. The sample carries about 82,000 clones, 70% to 90% recorded once. The source of this sequence is a man between 50 and 59 years old in good health. Sequencing used blood. The rearrangement joins TRBV12-5 to TRBJ2-5; 10 nucleotides agree with TRBD1. The CDR3 region is CASGPSGQGTETQYF. CDR3 coding DNA: TGTGCTAGTGGTCCCTCGGGACAGGGGACCGAGACCCAGTACTTC. The full variable domain, with the rest looked up from reference TRBV12-5 and TRBJ2-5, is DARVTQTPRHKVTEMGQEVTMRCQPILGHNTVFWYRQTMMQGLELLAYFRNRAPLDDSGMPKDRFSAEMPDATLATLKIQPSEPRDSAVYFCASGPSGQGTETQYFGPGTRLLVL.